These 4 T cell receptor beta chains came from one sample sequenced in a study of human T cells and chemical hapten exposure. TCRdb re-called the RACE reads with MiXCR, one entry per CDR3 protein. The top ten clones hold around 2.5% of a sample with 240,000 or so distinct CDR3 sequences, approximately 8.6% of them seen once. Described time point: pre-sensitization, week 0. The sample's treatment: therapeutic diphenylcyclopropenone sensitization with weekly scalp DPC. The input for sequencing was whole blood, taken in connection with sensitization to the hapten diphenylcyclopropenone (DPC). Receptors were obtained from a woman in her forties with alopecia areata. Some clones in this sample may be carry-over from other donors' samples.

Worth noting for this clonotype: One base away lies a much larger clone, so this may be a sequencing read error. The gene calls are TRBV30 and TRBJ2-3; 9 nucleotides agree with TRBD2. The V gene's germline CDR1 is GTSNPN and CDR2 SVGIG (reference sequence). With V trimmed by 6 bases and J by 6 bases, 10 bases remained unmatched. This CDR3 has 14 amino acids. The CDR3 DNA sequence: TGTGCCTGTAGTATTGCGGGAGGGCGGGATACGCAGTATTTT. This codes for CACSIAGGRDTQYF.

This clonotype has more than one count but fewer than ten. The chain links TRBV28 to TRBJ2-7; D is possibly TRBD1 (6 bases). Trimming stripped 3 bases from V and 0 bases from J, with 15 bases between. Germline lookup yields CDR1 MDHEN and CDR2 SYDVKM. The CDR3 covers 16 residues. The CDR3, as DNA: TGTGCCAGCAGTTTTACTAAAAGGACAGCCTCCTACGAGCAGTACTTC. Protein product: CASSFTKRTASYEQYF.

The genes are TRBV12-3 or TRBV12-4 and TRBJ1-6; tentatively, D is TRBD1 (5 bases). The CDR3 length is 13 residues. The germline V and J ends were trimmed by 1 base and 7 bases, with 5 bases remaining between them. The CDR3, as DNA: TGTGCCAGCAGTTTAGACAGGAATTCACCCCTCCACTTT. Amino acids: CASSLDRNSPLHF.

This clonotype was observed a handful of times. This chain's CDR3 is CSADRQGNSNQPQHF. CDR3 DNA: TGCAGTGCGGATAGACAGGGTAATAGCAATCAGCCCCAGCATTTT. The chain couples TRBV20-1 to TRBJ1-5; 7 bases fit TRBD1. CDR3 length equals 15 residues. CDR1 is DFQATT, CDR2 SNEGSKA, per germline (reference sequence). V shed 6 bases and J 0 bases; nucleotides not matched to a gene: 8.